This passage covers 12 T cell receptor beta chains from one sample sequenced in a study of Ad26.COV2.S vaccination and SARS-CoV-2 variants. Treatment in this sample: approximately 18 received Ad26.COV2.S at low or high dose, single or two shots; five or six received placebo; per-sample allocation not given. After the first vaccine or placebo injection, samples were drawn on day 63. Sequencing used immunoSEQ multiplex PCR; TCRdb keeps in-frame clones, though not all of them. The sample lists 250,000 or so clones, roughly nine tenths occurring once. Sequenced material: peripheral blood, taken in a trial of Ad26.COV2.S vaccine versus placebo. Receptor source: a person aged 18-65 years who received the Ad26.COV2.S COVID-19 vaccine or a placebo.

V is TRBV4-3 and J is TRBJ2-1; no clear D. CDR1 and CDR2 from the germline V gene are LGHNA and YSLEER. CDR3 size: 13 residues. V was trimmed by 1 base and J by 4 bases, leaving 5 bases between them. CDR3 DNA: TGCGCCAGCAGCCAAGGGATATACAATGAGCAGTTCTTC. It translates to CASSQGIYNEQFF.

The J gene is TRBJ2-3, the V gene TRBV25-1; weak D call: TRBD1 (5 bases). From germline, CDR1 is MGHDK and CDR2 SYGVNS. The V gene lost 6 bases and the J gene lost 8 bases, with 9 bases spanning the gap. There are 11 residues in the CDR3. CDR3 DNA sequence: TGTGCCAGCAGCCAGGGTGGTACGCAGTATTTT. This encodes CASSQGGTQYF.

The J gene is TRBJ2-2, the V gene TRBV10-3, with TRBD2 matching 8 bases. Germline-derived CDR1 and CDR2 are ENHRY and SYGVKD. The CDR3 spans 16 residues. V shed 4 bases, J shed 1 base, and the junction held 5 bases outside the gene matches. The CDR3: CAISVLAGGNTGELFF. CDR3 bases: TGTGCCATCAGTGTCCTTGCGGGGGGGAACACCGGGGAGCTGTTTTTT.

This clone came up once. The chain couples TRBV21-1 to TRBJ2-3; the table's D call TRBD2 went unverified against the DNA. TRBV21-1 is labeled a pseudogene. This CDR3 has 18 amino acids. The CDR3 region is CASSPRTLAGDDTDTQYF. The CDR3 DNA follows: TGTGCTAGCAGTCCCCGGACCTTAGCGGGCGACGACACAGATACGCAGTATTTT.

This clone was recorded many times. This chain connects TRBV27 to TRBJ1-1, with unresolved D. The CDR3 has 15 residues. Trimming stripped 0 bases from V and 4 bases from J, with 12 bases between. Per the germline V gene, CDR1 is MNHEY and CDR2 is SMNVEV (reference sequence). The CDR3 protein is CASSLSMGLGTEAFF. CDR3 nucleotides: TGTGCCAGCAGTTTATCGATGGGCTTAGGCACTGAAGCTTTCTTT.

The chain has TRBV9 and TRBJ2-5, with 11 nucleotides matching TRBD2. CDR1 is SGDLS, CDR2 YYNGEE, per germline. V gave up 3 bases and J gave up 1 base; unmatched junction bases: 14. The CDR3 has 19 amino acids. The CDR3 reads CASSAPLAGGPNVQETQYF. In DNA, the CDR3 is TGTGCCAGCAGCGCCCCCTTAGCGGGAGGGCCTAATGTCCAAGAGACCCAGTACTTC. The full variable domain, in which reference TRBV9 and TRBJ2-5 provide the parts outside the CDR3, is DSGVTQTPKHLITATGQRVTLRCSPRSGDLSVYWYQQSLDQGLQFLIQYYNGEERAKGNILERFSAQQFPDLHSELNLSSLELGDSALYFCASSAPLAGGPNVQETQYFGPGTRLLVL.

In this sample, this clone turned up once. V is TRBV30 and J is TRBJ1-5; D is perhaps TRBD1 (5 bases). The germline V and J ends were trimmed by 2 bases and 3 bases, with 11 bases remaining between them. The germline V gene has CDR1 GTSNPN and CDR2 SVGIG (reference sequence). This CDR3 region has 14 residues. The CDR3 DNA reads TGTGCCTGGAGTAAGGGAGGGGTCAATCAGCCCCAGCATTTT. Its protein is CAWSKGGVNQPQHF.

This clone was detected once. The rearrangement uses TRBV27 and TRBJ2-1, with TRBD2 matching 9 bases. Germline values: CDR1 MNHEY, CDR2 SMNVEV (reference sequence). V shed 4 bases, J shed 5 bases, and the junction held 6 bases outside the gene matches. CDR3 length: 15 amino acids. The CDR3 sequence is CASSSPQRGDNEQFF. CDR3 nucleotide sequence: TGTGCCAGCAGTTCCCCTCAGCGGGGGGACAATGAGCAGTTCTTC.

The V and J genes are TRBV4-2 and TRBJ2-7, with 12 bases aligning to TRBD2. Germline V CDR1 and CDR2: LGHNA, YNFKEQ. V lost 0 bases and J lost 2; bases outside the gene matches: 5. The CDR3 contains 17 residues. The CDR3 sequence: CASSQDRTSGVAYEQYF. CDR3 coding DNA: TGTGCCAGCAGCCAAGATCGGACTAGCGGGGTTGCCTACGAGCAGTACTTC.

The V call is TRBV11-3, the J call TRBJ2-7; 11 bases line up with TRBD1. Germline V lookup: CDR1 SGHNT, CDR2 YENEEA. The CDR3 extends over 16 amino acids. Trimming cost V 5 bases and J 4 bases; bases outside gene matches: 10. Here the CDR3 DNA reads TGTGCCAGCAGCAAACGAATGGGGACAGGGGGGTACGAGCAGTACTTC. Translated: CASSKRMGTGGYEQYF.

The chain combines TRBV3-1 (or the pseudogene TRBV3-2) with TRBJ2-7; TRBD1 agrees at 8 bases. V was clipped by 3 bases and J by 3 bases; unmatched bases: 7. The V gene's germline CDR1 is LGHDT and CDR2 YNNKEL (reference sequence). This CDR3 is built from 15 residues. Written as DNA, the CDR3 is TGTGCCAGCAGCCATCATCGGACAGGGAACTACGAGCAGTACTTC. Its translation is CASSHHRTGNYEQYF.

The chain has TRBV5-4 and TRBJ2-1; D is unresolved. Germline CDR1 is SGHNT and CDR2 is YYREEE (reference sequence). The CDR3 has 12 residues. The germline V and J ends were trimmed by 5 bases and 5 bases, with 8 bases remaining between them. The DNA for the CDR3 is TGTGCCAGCAGTCTATCAGACAATGAGCAGTTCTTC. Protein product: CASSLSDNEQFF.